This T cell receptor beta chain originates from a study of follicular helper T cells after annual influenza vaccination. Across the study: Sampling occurred days 0, 7 and 28 after each influenza vaccination. Across the 2013-2014, 2014-2015 and 2015-2016 vaccination seasons, some subjects were resampled. Study-level results: ICOS+CD38+ cTfh clonality tracked population frequency, and its change tracked circulating plasmablast change.

Sequencing used immunoSEQ multiplex PCR; TCRdb keeps in-frame clones, though not all of them. The table has roughly 15,000 clones, just under 80% seen once. Germline CDR1 reads MGHRA; CDR2 reads YSYEKL. The CDR3 totals 14 residues. V was shortened by 2 bases and J by 6 bases, with 11 bases between the two germline ends. Indicated time point: 2015-2016 season, pre-vaccination. Vaccine contraindications, substance abuse, HIV/AIDS, active malignancy and active illness excluded donors. On this clone itself: Its specificity is not known.

The TCR was taken from an adult who received the influenza vaccine. The rearrangement links TRBV4-1 to TRBJ2-1, with unresolved D. The input for sequencing was CXCR5- memory CD4+ T cells sorted from blood, taken on the day of influenza vaccination. The CDR3 DNA follows: TGCGCCAGCAGCCAACCCCAAGATTCCAATGAGCAGTTCTTC. This codes for CASSQPQDSNEQFF.